What follows is one T cell receptor (beta chain) and its context. Its antigen is not yet known. Base-call qualities are not available, and no considerably larger clone is one nucleotide away. Donors formed part of the validation cohort, which comprised over a hundred subjects and was distinct from the first cohort of 550 to 850 subjects. Library preparation was by the immunoSEQ multiplex PCR assay. The study's own analysis went as follows. A statistical classification framework was built for diagnosing cytomegalovirus status from the catalog of TCR beta chain sequences. TCRdb stores this immuneACCESS table with in-frame sequences only. Part of the clones is absent; in the studies checked, under half of the shortfall reflects unresolved V genes, and no reason is known for the rest. The V and J calls and clone size were taken over from that table, and D and trimming were inferred from the DNA. The sample includes around 180,000 clones, with approximately 85% observed a single time. The biggest ten clones account for almost 1.5% of the sample.

From V the trimming removes 5 bases and from J it removes 4 bases, while the gene matches leave 11 bases of the junction unaccounted for. CDR3 length: 16 amino acids, cysteine to phenylalanine. Only the CDR3 DNA is retained, 48 bases long and in frame from the first base. Taken from the germline V gene (reference sequence), the CDR1 and CDR2 loops are PRHDT and FYEKMQ. The data derive from a study of cytomegalovirus exposure and HLA in healthy donors (dated by TCRdb to about 2017). Regarding the research as a whole: A later analysis indicated that the 130 or so validation repertoires were generated on the platform also employed for the 600 to 750 repertoires of the first cohort. To predict cytomegalovirus infection status, the study combined high-throughput TCR immunosequencing, statistical association of individual TCRs with disease status, and machine learning. In addition to the first cohort of around 670 subjects, a separate validation cohort of 120 different subjects was used. The study aimed to test whether signatures of past pathogen exposure could be identified by cataloging public T cell receptors.

Broader findings and caveats from the paper: The classifier was reported to diagnose cytomegalovirus status with high specificity and sensitivity in both the original cohort and the validation cohort. In the study, roughly 160 TCR beta chains were listed as associated with cytomegalovirus. A later analysis lacked HLA typing for the validation cohort, so it scored co-occurrence in that cohort across all 110 or so repertoires. Of the cluster scores, 85% to 95% were above 0 in a later analysis, which found that TCRs clustered in the first cohort also tended to co-occur in the 95 to 150 validation repertoires. Across donors, most TCR sequences were observed very rarely, whereas some public TCRs were present in many individuals. According to the authors, the approach could potentially be generalized to other disease states and immunological phenotypes. Three of the identified cytomegalovirus-associated TCR beta chains were confirmed in vitro to be specific for cytomegalovirus antigens.

This receptor chain uses TRBV13 and TRBJ2-7; 10 bases in between match TRBD2. The sample was PBMCs. This TCR derives from a woman aged 18-35 years in good health and CMV-seronegative. The CDR3 protein: CASSPEAGGPLYEQYF. The DNA sequence is given as TGTGCCAGCAGCCCAGAAGCGGGGGGGCCGCTTTACGAGCAGTACTTC.